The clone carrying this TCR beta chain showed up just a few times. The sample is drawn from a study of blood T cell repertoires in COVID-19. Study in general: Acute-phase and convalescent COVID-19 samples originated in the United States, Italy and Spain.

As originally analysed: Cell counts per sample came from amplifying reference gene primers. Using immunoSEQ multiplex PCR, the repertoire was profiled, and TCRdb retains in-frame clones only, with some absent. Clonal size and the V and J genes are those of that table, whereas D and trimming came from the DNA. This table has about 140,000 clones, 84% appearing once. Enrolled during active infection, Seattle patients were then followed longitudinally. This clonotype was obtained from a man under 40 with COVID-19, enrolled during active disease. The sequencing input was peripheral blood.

CDR3: CASTWSRGDEKLFF. The CDR3 DNA sequence: TGTGCCAGCACTTGGAGCAGGGGAGATGAAAAACTGTTTTTT. The chain joins TRBV7-9 to TRBJ1-4, with D perhaps matching TRBD1 (6 bases). In germline, CDR1 is SEHNR, CDR2 FQNEAQ (reference sequence). The CDR3 runs to 14 residues. V was clipped by 7 bases and J by 6 bases, with 15 bases between them.